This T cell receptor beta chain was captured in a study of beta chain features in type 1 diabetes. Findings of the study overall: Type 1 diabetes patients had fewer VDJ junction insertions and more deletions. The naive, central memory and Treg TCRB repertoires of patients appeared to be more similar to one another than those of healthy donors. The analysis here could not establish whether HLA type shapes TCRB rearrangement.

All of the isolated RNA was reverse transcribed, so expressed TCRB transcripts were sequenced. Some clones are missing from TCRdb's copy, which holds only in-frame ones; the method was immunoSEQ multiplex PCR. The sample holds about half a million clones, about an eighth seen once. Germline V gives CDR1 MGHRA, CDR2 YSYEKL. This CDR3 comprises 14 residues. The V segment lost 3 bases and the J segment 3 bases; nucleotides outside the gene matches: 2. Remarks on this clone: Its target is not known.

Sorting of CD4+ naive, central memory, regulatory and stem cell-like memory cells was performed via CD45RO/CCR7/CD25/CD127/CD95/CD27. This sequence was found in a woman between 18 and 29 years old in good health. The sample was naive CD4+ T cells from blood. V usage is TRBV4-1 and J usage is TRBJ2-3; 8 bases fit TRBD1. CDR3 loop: CASSHGQGTDTQYF. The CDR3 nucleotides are TGCGCCAGCAGCCACGGACAGGGAACAGATACGCAGTATTTT.